These T cell receptor beta chains were read from a single sample in a study of beta chain features in type 1 diabetes. Sequencing was performed with immunoSEQ multiplex PCR; in TCRdb, only in-frame clones are kept and a portion is missing. The table lists 300,000 to 350,000 clones, around 8% of them singletons. Sequencing was done on a sample of central memory CD4+ T cells from blood. These receptor sequences come from a woman aged 18-29 years in good health. CDR3s include the opening cysteine and the closing phenylalanine or tryptophan. The D gene is left open where the match is weak. Expanded clones get a size class; other rows say once, few or many, or leave the size out.

cdr3_aa | cdr3_nt | j_call | clone_size | v_call | d_call
CASSFGLTSNEKLFF | TGTGCCAGCAGCTTCGGGTTGACATCAAATGAAAAACTGTTTTTT | TRBJ1-4 | . | TRBV7-9 | .
CASRSLGTSGHNEQFF | TGTGCCAGTCGATCGCTGGGGACTAGCGGGCACAATGAGCAGTTCTTC | TRBJ2-1 | few | TRBV19 | TRBD2
CSVDGTGPYF | TGCAGCGTTGATGGGACAGGGCCGTATTTT | TRBJ2-3 | few | TRBV29-1 | TRBD1
CASRQNDRDRHEQYF | TGTGCCAGCCGTCAAAACGACAGGGACCGTCACGAGCAGTACTTC | TRBJ2-7 | . | TRBV18 | TRBD1
CASSLGLSSYNEQFF | TGTGCCAGCAGTCTGGGACTAAGCTCCTACAATGAGCAGTTCTTC | TRBJ2-1 | few | TRBV27 | TRBD2
CATGPSSVDTQYF | TGTGCCACGGGTCCCTCTAGTGTAGATACGCAGTATTTT | TRBJ2-3 | few | TRBV28 | .
CASSLGLGRDTQYF | TGTGCCAGCAGCTTGGGACTAGGCCGTGATACGCAGTATTTT | TRBJ2-3 | few | TRBV5-5 | .
CASSLGPGGQPQHF | TGTGCCAGCAGCTTAGGGCCAGGGGGTCAGCCCCAGCATTTT | TRBJ1-5 | few | TRBV7-9 | TRBD1
CASTSGVPPKQYF | TGTGCCAGCACCTCCGGGGTCCCCCCAAAGCAGTACTTC | TRBJ2-7 | . | TRBV28 | .
CASSQAGFSYSYNEQFF | TGTGCCAGCAGCCAAGCTGGGTTCTCCTACTCCTACAATGAGCAGTTCTTC | TRBJ2-1 | . | TRBV4-2 | .
CASRAYTRQETQYF | TGTGCCAGCAGGGCGTACACGCGCCAAGAGACCCAGTACTTC | TRBJ2-5 | . | TRBV6-5 | .
CASSPLAGQGAIIGEQYF | TGTGCCAGCAGCCCATTGGCGGGACAGGGGGCTATTATTGGCGAGCAGTACTTC | TRBJ2-7 | few | TRBV11-2 | TRBD1
CASTGSPTYNEQFF | TGTGCCAGTACAGGATCTCCAACCTACAATGAGCAGTTCTTC | TRBJ2-1 | many | TRBV19 | .
CASSFGTSDSETQYF | TGTGCCAGCAGCTTCGGGACTAGCGATTCCGAGACCCAGTACTTC | TRBJ2-5 | . | TRBV11-2 | TRBD2
CSAAPVSEQFF | TGCAGTGCCGCTCCCGTCAGTGAGCAGTTCTTC | TRBJ2-1 | few | TRBV20-1 | .
CASSFGGGYTGELFF | TGTGCCAGCAGCTTCGGCGGGGGATACACCGGGGAGCTGTTTTTT | TRBJ2-2 | few | TRBV5-6 | TRBD2
CASSQAPADGANVLTF | TGTGCCAGCAGCCAAGCACCTGCGGATGGGGCCAACGTCCTGACTTTC | TRBJ2-6 | . | TRBV4-2 | .